This TCR beta chain was recovered during a study of shared clonotypes between healthy human individuals. Study-wide points: Sharing of clonotypes among donors was expected to vary with sequencing depth.

The donors were adults (healthy and HIV-negative) with no recent acute infections or vaccinations. About 90 million PBMCs per unsorted sample were used for genomic DNA. V was clipped by 2 bases and J by 4 bases; unmatched bases: 8. The CDR3 sequence is 15 residues long. The germline CDR1 and CDR2 sequences are SQVTM and ANQGSEA. Concerning this clone itself: Antigen: not known.

Repertoires were generated with immunoSEQ multiplex PCR, while TCRdb's copy carries only in-frame clones and drops some. The data show some 490,000 clones, roughly 80% seen once. Specimen: PBMCs. This clonotype originated in a middle-aged woman in good health. Some clones in this sample may be carry-over from other donors' samples. The V gene is TRBV29-1, the J gene TRBJ2-1; 7 bases line up with TRBD1. The CDR3 DNA follows: TGCAGCGTTGAACGAACGGGACAGCCTTACAATGAGCAGTTCTTC. It codes for CSVERTGQPYNEQFF.